This entry is about one T cell receptor beta chain. Its antigen is as yet unknown. The repertoire was sequenced with immunoSEQ multiplex PCR; TCRdb's copy has only in-frame clones and lacks some. The repertoire includes about 250,000 clones, roughly 87% of them detected once, and approximately 12% sits in the top ten. This sample stems from a study of cytomegalovirus exposure and HLA in healthy donors. Study-wide context: The platform used for the 95 to 150 validation repertoires matched that of the roughly 630 first-cohort repertoires, a later analysis reported. Notes on the study in general: It was reportedly the case that the classifier diagnosed cytomegalovirus status with high specificity and sensitivity. Most TCR sequences proved rare, with some public TCRs found in many donors. It was 150 to 200 TCR beta chains that were listed as cytomegalovirus-associated.

Trimming removed 0 bases from V and 4 bases from J, with 7 bases in between. CDR1 is LNHNV, CDR2 YYDKDF, per germline (reference sequence). The CDR3 consists of 14 residues. Sequencing was performed on PBMCs. The receptor comes from a man between 18 and 29 years old in good health and CMV-seropositive. The V call is TRBV15, the J call TRBJ1-5, with no clear D. The DNA for the CDR3 is TGTGCCACCAGCAGAGATCGGGTTAATCAGCCCCAGCATTTT. The encoded protein is CATSRDRVNQPQHF.